This TCR beta chain originates from a study of CD8 T cells in ankylosing spondylitis. Study observations and caveats: Characteristic, it appeared, of ankylosing spondylitis blood was a TCR beta motif of roughly eight highly homologous variants.

The CDR3 has 14 amino acids. The J segment lost 6 bases and the V segment lost 3 bases, leaving 11 bases of the junction unmatched. In germline, CDR1 is SQVTM, CDR2 ANQGSEA. This clonotype occurred a few times. Its antigen is still unknown. TCRdb passed the 5' RACE reads through MiXCR, listing each CDR3 protein once. Found here are 470,000 or so distinct CDR3 sequences, 25% to 30% of them singletons; the top ten hold roughly 1%. This chain uses TRBV29-1 with TRBJ2-7; TRBD2 aligns across 7 bases. The clonotype was recovered from a male donor with ankylosing spondylitis. Material for sequencing was blood, either unsorted or a sorted T cell fraction (not recorded which). CDR3 in DNA: TGCAGCGTTGAGGCGGGAGATCTTGAATCCGAGCAGTACTTC. Its translation is CSVEAGDLESEQYF.